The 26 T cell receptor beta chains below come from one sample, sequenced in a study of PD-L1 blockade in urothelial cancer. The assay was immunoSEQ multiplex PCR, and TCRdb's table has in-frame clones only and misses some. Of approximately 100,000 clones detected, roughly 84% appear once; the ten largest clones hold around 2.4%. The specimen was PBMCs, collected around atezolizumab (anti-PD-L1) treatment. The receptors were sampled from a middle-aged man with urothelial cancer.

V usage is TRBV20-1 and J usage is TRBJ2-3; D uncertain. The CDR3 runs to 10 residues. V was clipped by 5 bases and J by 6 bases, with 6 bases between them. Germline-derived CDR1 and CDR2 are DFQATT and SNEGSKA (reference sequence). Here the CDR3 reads CSASLDTQYF. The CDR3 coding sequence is TGCAGTGCTTCCTTGGATACGCAGTATTTT.

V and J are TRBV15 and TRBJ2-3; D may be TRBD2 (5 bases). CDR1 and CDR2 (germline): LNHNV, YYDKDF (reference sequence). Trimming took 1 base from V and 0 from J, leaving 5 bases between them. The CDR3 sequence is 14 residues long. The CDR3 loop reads CATSRAGSTDTQYF. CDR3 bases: TGTGCCACCAGCAGAGCGGGGAGCACAGATACGCAGTATTTT.

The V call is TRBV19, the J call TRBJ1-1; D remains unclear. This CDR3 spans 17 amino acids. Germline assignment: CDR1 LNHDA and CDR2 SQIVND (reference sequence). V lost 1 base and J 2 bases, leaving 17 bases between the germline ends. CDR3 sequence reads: CASSIGGQRATNTEAFF. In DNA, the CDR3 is TGTGCCAGTAGTATAGGGGGTCAGAGGGCGACCAACACTGAAGCTTTCTTT. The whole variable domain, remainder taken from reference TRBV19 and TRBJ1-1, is DGGITQSPKYLFRKEGQNVTLSCEQNLNHDAMYWYRQDPGQGLRLIYYSQIVNDFQKGDIAEGYSVSREKKESFPLTVTSAQKNPTAFYLCASSIGGQRATNTEAFFGQGTRLTVV.

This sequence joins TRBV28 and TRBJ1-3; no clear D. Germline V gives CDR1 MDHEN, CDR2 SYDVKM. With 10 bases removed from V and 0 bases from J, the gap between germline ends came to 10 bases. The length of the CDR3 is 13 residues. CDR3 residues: CAITDSSGNTIYF. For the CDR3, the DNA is TGTGCCATCACAGATTCCTCTGGAAACACCATATATTTT.

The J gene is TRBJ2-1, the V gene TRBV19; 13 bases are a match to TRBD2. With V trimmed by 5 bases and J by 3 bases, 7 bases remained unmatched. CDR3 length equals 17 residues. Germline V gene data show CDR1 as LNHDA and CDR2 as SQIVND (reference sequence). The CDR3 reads CASSGRTSGRVYNEQFF. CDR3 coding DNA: TGTGCCAGTAGTGGGCGGACTAGCGGGAGAGTCTACAATGAGCAGTTCTTC. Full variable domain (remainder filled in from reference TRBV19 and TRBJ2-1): DGGITQSPKYLFRKEGQNVTLSCEQNLNHDAMYWYRQDPGQGLRLIYYSQIVNDFQKGDIAEGYSVSREKKESFPLTVTSAQKNPTAFYLCASSGRTSGRVYNEQFFGPGTRLTVL.

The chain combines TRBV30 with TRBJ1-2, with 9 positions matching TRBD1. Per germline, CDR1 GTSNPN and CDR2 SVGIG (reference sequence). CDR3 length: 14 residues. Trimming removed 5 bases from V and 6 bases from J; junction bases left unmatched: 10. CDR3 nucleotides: TGTGCCTGGGCACAGGGGGCCTTGGCCCATGGCTACACCTTC. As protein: CAWAQGALAHGYTF.

CDR3 region: CASVAYGQQETQYF. The CDR3 DNA reads TGTGCCAGCGTTGCCTACGGACAGCAAGAGACCCAGTACTTC. V is TRBV6-5 and J is TRBJ2-5, with a weak D call TRBD1 (6 bases). Germline V lookup: CDR1 MNHEY, CDR2 SVGAGI. The CDR3 extends over 14 amino acids. V was shortened by 8 bases and J by 2 bases, with 15 bases between the two germline ends.

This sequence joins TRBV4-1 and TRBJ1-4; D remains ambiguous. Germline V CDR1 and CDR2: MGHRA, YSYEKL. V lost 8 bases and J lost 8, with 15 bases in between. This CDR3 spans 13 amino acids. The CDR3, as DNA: TGCGCCAGCTTAGGTAGGAGAGGCGAAAAACTGTTTTTT. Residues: CASLGRRGEKLFF.

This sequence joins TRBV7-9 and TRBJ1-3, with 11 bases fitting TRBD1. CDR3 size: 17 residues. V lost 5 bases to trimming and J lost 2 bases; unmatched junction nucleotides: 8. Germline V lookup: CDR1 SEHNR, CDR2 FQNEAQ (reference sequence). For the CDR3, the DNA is TGTGCCAGCAGCCGCGAAGGGACAGGGGGTCCTGGAAACACCATATATTTT. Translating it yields CASSREGTGGPGNTIYF.

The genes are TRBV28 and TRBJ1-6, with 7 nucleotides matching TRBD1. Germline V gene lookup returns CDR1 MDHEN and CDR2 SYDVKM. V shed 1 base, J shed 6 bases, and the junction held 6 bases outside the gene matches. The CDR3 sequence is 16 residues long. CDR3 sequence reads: CASSLLTGQGNSPLHF. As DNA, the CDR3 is TGTGCCAGCAGTTTATTGACAGGGCAGGGTAATTCACCCCTCCACTTT.

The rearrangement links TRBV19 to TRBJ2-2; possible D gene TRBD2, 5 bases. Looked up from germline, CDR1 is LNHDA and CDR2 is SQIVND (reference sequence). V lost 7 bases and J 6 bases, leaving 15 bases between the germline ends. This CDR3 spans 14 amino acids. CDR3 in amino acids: CASISPGSAGELFF. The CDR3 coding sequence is TGTGCCAGTATCTCCCCGGGTAGCGCCGGGGAGCTGTTTTTT. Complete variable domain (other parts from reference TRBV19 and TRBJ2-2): DGGITQSPKYLFRKEGQNVTLSCEQNLNHDAMYWYRQDPGQGLRLIYYSQIVNDFQKGDIAEGYSVSREKKESFPLTVTSAQKNPTAFYLCASISPGSAGELFFGEGSRLTVL.

CDR3 DNA: TGTGCCAGCAGTTCCAGGGACTACACCTTC. Translation gives CASSSRDYTF. This chain joins TRBV28 and TRBJ1-2, with D maybe TRBD1 (5 bases). Germline CDR1 is MDHEN and CDR2 is SYDVKM. This CDR3 is 10 amino acids long. Trimming shortened V by 4 bases and J by 10 bases, and 7 bases separated the two germline ends.

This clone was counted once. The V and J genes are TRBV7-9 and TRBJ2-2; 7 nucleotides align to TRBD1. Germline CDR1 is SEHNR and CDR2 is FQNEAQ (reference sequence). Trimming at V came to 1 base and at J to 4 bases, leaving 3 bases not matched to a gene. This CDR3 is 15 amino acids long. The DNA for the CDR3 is TGTGCCAGCAGCTTAGGACAGGGTCCCACCGGGGAGCTGTTTTTT. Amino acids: CASSLGQGPTGELFF.

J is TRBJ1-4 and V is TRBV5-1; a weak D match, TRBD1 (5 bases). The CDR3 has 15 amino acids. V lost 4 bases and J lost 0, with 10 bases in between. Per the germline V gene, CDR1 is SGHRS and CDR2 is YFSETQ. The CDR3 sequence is CASSLGTATNEKLFF. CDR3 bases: TGCGCCAGCAGCCTGGGGACTGCAACTAATGAAAAACTGTTTTTT.

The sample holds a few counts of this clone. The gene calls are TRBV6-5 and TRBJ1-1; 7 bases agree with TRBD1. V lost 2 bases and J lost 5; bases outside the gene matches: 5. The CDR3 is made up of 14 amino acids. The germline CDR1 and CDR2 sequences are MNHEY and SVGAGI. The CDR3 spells CASSYGAGGTEAFF. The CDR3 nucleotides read TGTGCCAGCAGTTACGGGGCAGGGGGGACTGAAGCTTTCTTT.

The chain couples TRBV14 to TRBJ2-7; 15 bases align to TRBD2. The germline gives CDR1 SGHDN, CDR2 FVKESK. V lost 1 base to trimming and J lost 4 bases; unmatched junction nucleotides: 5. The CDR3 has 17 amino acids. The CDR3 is CASSQGSGTSGRYEQYF. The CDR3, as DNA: TGTGCCAGCAGCCAAGGGTCCGGGACTAGCGGGAGGTACGAGCAGTACTTC.

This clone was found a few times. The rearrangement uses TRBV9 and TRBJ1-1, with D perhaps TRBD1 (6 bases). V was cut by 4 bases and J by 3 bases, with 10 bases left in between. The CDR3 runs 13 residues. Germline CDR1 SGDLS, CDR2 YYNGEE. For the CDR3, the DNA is TGTGCCAGCAGCCCCCAGGGGTACACTGAAGCTTTCTTT. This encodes CASSPQGYTEAFF. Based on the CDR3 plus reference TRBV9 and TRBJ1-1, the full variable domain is DSGVTQTPKHLITATGQRVTLRCSPRSGDLSVYWYQQSLDQGLQFLIQYYNGEERAKGNILERFSAQQFPDLHSELNLSSLELGDSALYFCASSPQGYTEAFFGQGTRLTVV.

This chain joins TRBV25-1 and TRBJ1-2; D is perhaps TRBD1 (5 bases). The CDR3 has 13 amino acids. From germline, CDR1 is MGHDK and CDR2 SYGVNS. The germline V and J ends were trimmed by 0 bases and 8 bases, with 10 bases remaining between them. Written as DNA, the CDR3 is TGTGCCAGCAGTGAATACCCAGGGAAGGGCTACACCTTC. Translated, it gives CASSEYPGKGYTF.

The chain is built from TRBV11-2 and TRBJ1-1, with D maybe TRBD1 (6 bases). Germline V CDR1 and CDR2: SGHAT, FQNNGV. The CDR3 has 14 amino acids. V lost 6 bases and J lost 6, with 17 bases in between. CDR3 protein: CASRTTGFFSEAFF. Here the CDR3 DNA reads TGTGCCAGCAGAACCACAGGGTTCTTCTCTGAAGCTTTCTTT.

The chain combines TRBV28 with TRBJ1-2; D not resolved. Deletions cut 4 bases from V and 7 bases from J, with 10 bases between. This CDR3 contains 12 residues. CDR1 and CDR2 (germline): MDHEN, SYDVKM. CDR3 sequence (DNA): TGTGCCAGCAGTTCCGAAGTCGGTGGCTACACCTTC. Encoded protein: CASSSEVGGYTF.

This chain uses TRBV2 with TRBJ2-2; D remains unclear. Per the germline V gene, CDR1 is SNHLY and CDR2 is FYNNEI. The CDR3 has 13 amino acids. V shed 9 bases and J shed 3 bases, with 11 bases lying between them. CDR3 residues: CASSFQDTGELFF. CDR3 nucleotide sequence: TGTGCCAGTTCTTTTCAGGACACCGGGGAGCTGTTTTTT.

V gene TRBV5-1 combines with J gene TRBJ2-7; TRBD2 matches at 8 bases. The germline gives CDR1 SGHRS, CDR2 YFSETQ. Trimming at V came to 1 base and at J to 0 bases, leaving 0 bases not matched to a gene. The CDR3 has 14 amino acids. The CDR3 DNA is TGCGCCAGCAGCTTGAGCGGGAGCTCCTACGAGCAGTACTTC. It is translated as CASSLSGSSYEQYF.

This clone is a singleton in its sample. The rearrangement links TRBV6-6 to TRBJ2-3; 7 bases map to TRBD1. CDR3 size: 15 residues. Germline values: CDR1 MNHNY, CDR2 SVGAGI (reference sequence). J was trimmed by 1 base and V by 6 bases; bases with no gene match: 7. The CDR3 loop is CASRRQGVGTDTQYF. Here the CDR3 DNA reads TGTGCCAGCAGACGACAGGGTGTCGGCACAGATACGCAGTATTTT.

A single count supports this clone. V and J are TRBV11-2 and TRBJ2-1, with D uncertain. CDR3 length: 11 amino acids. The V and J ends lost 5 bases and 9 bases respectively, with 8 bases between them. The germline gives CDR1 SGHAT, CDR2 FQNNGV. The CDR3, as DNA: TGTGCCAGCAGCGCCGGGTTTGAGCAGTTCTTC. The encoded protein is CASSAGFEQFF.

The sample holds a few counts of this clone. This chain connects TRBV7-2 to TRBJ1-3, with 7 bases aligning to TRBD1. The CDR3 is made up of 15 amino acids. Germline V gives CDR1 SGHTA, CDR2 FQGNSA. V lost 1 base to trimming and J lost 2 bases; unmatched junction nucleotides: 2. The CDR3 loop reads CASSLDQGAGNTIYF. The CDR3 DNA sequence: TGTGCCAGCAGCTTAGACCAGGGGGCTGGAAACACCATATATTTT. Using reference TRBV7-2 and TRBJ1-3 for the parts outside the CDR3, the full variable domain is GAGVSQSPSNKVTEKGKDVELRCDPISGHTALYWYRQSLGQGLEFLIYFQGNSAPDKSGLPSDRFSAERTGGSVSTLTIQRTQQEDSAVYLCASSLDQGAGNTIYFGEGSWLTVV.

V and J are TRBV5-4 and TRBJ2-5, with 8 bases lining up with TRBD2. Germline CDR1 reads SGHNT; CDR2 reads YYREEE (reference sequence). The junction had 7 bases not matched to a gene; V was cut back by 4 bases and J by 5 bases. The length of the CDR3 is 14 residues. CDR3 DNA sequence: TGTGCCAGCAGCCCCTTAGCGGGAACTGAGACCCAGTACTTC. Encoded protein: CASSPLAGTETQYF.